Listed here is a single TCR beta chain. These data originate in a study of preoperative IRX-2 immunotherapy in early breast cancer. Treatment given: preoperative locoregional IRX-2 cytokine immunotherapy. Patients received preoperative, locoregional IRX-2 cytokine immunotherapy in a phase Ib study. Here immunoSEQ multiplex PCR was the method, and the copy in TCRdb shows in-frame clones only, minus some. The sample carries more than 20,000 clones, roughly 74% recorded once. The CDR3 runs 15 residues. V gave up 1 base and J gave up 2 bases, with 11 bases separating them. Germline assignment: CDR1 SGHNT and CDR2 YENEEA.

This sequence originates from a human donor with breast cancer. The rearrangement uses TRBV11-3 and TRBJ1-1, with D tentatively TRBD1 (6 bases). This sample comprised lymph node tissue, obtained before IRX-2 immunotherapy. The CDR3 loop reads CASSLGAGTNTEAFF. In nucleotides, the CDR3 is TGTGCCAGCAGCTTAGGGGCAGGGACAAACACTGAAGCTTTCTTT.